The clone carrying this T cell receptor beta chain has a handful of counts. Its antigen is as yet unknown. This specimen belongs to a study of T cell repertoires in cytomegalovirus infection. About the study: Both CMV infection and a matching HLA type were indicated by public TCR beta signatures.

Findings and limits, study-wide: What dominated the ex vivo response were HLA-C-restricted CMV-specific TCR beta clonotypes.

MiXCR, applied by TCRdb to the reads, yields one record per CDR3 protein. The data show over 250,000 distinct CDR3 sequences, with about 20% seen just once and around 20% held by the top ten. Sequencing used cultured PBMCs, obtained from culture after CMV antigen stimulation. The TCR was taken from a human donor in good health (CMV status not recorded). Some clones in this sample may be carry-over from other donors' samples.

Written as DNA, the CDR3 is TGTGCCAGCAGCGTAGGACCGGATCTGAACACTGAAGCTTTCTTT. Protein: CASSVGPDLNTEAFF. The chain combines TRBV9 with TRBJ1-1; D uncertain. Trimming removed 0 bases at V and 0 bases at J, with 9 bases between. CDR1 SGDLS and CDR2 YYNGEE come from the germline V gene. The CDR3 runs to 15 residues.